These T cell receptor beta chains were read from a single sample in a study of CD8+CD57+ T cells in acquired aplastic anemia. TCRdb passed the reads through MiXCR, listing each CDR3 protein once. The sample has around 200,000 distinct CDR3 sequences, about half seen once. The material sequenced was sorted CD4+, CD8+, or CD8+CD57+ T cells (not recorded which) from PBMCs. The receptors stem from a human donor with aplastic anemia. CDR3s include the opening cysteine and the closing phenylalanine or tryptophan. Each record gives: clone size, V gene, J gene, CDR3 protein. Expanded clones get a size class; other rows say once, few or many, or leave the size out.

NA	TRBV20-1	TRBJ2-3	CSARDGGRTDTQYF
few	TRBV7-3	TRBJ2-6	CASSRSGTGSGANVLTF
few	TRBV24-1	TRBJ2-3	CATSQGRNTQYF
NA	TRBV7-2	TRBJ1-2	CASRDYWDRPTGYTF
NA	TRBV7-9	TRBJ1-2	CASRGQGDGYTF
NA	TRBV20-1	TRBJ1-2	CSAYRGNYGYTF
NA	TRBV7-2	TRBJ2-7	CASSGLAWSGDEQYF
many	TRBV9	TRBJ1-6	CASSGSRGTANSPLHF
few	TRBV2	TRBJ2-7	CASSPTSGVYEQYF
NA	TRBV24-1	TRBJ1-1	CATSDGDTAEAFF
few	TRBV3-1	TRBJ2-4	CASRSGLNIQYF
NA	TRBV2	TRBJ2-5	CASAQLQETQYF
NA	TRBV25-1	TRBJ1-1	CASSNLGRDTEAFF
NA	TRBV19	TRBJ1-1	CASSLLTGSSPDKAFF
few	TRBV15	TRBJ2-7	CATSRDTHSYEQYF
many	TRBV3-1	TRBJ1-6	CASSQDSNYNSPLHF
NA	TRBV7-3	TRBJ2-5	CASSFAGEETQYF
NA	TRBV19	TRBJ1-6	CASWTGQGVNSPFHF
NA	TRBV29-1	TRBJ2-5	CSVDPGLAGLQETQYF
medium-sized	TRBV2	TRBJ1-2	CASSGERAYGYTF
many	TRBV5-5	TRBJ2-7	CASTTGLVSTYEQYF
many	TRBV5-5	TRBJ2-7	CASSPDGPSYEQYF
NA	TRBV29-1	TRBJ2-7	CSVRGRTAYEQYF
few	TRBV20-1	TRBJ1-6	CSARGDRGLSSYNSPLHF
once	TRBV5-1	TRBJ2-1	CASRTGEYNEQFF
few	TRBV7-9	TRBJ2-1	CASSYNHNEQFF
many	TRBV7-3	TRBJ2-7	CASSFGPSYEQYF
few	TRBV24-1	TRBJ1-6	CATNVRQVDSPLHF
few	TRBV15	TRBJ2-7	CATNRDRGDEQYF
NA	TRBV7-8	TRBJ2-1	CASSSMGYNEQFF
few	TRBV7-9	TRBJ2-2	CASSPRTGTGELFF
NA	TRBV24-1	TRBJ2-5	CATSGRVRETQYF
many	TRBV5-1	TRBJ1-1	CASSQSNSRNTEAFF
once	TRBV4-1	TRBJ1-5	CASSQGNRGESQPQHF
few	TRBV3-1	TRBJ2-2	CASSQVGAPFAGELFF
many	TRBV19	TRBJ2-7	CASKSYEQYF
NA	TRBV7-2	TRBJ1-1	CASRVPTEAFF
NA	TRBV3-1	TRBJ2-2	CASSQSTGPGELFF
few	TRBV29-1	TRBJ2-3	CSVGRGQTDTQYF
NA	TRBV10-3	TRBJ2-3	CAISEAVDSTDTQYF
few	TRBV4-2	TRBJ2-2	CASSRTSGGANTGELFF
NA	TRBV29-1	TRBJ1-2	CSVRDPRHGYTF
many	TRBV20-1	TRBJ2-5	CSAGTSGVETQYF
NA	TRBV2	TRBJ2-2	CASRSGTGSTGELFF
many	TRBV5-5	TRBJ2-5	CASSLVEGAYQETQYF
NA	TRBV2	TRBJ1-1	CASSPHLTEAFF
NA	TRBV19	TRBJ2-7	CASSMGRRNEQYF
NA	TRBV6-7	TRBJ2-5	CASNRLAGAETQYF
NA	TRBV10-3	TRBJ1-4	CASRSRLGSGATNEKLFF
many	TRBV9	TRBJ2-3	CASSGRVGLSTDTQYF